The clone carrying this TCR beta chain occurred many times. The sample belongs to a study of neurological immune-mediated disorders. In TCRdb, the 5' RACE reads were re-called with MiXCR into one record per CDR3 protein. The table has about 59,000 distinct CDR3 sequences, more than 20% seen once. The germline V gene has CDR1 MNHNY and CDR2 SVGAGI (reference sequence). The CDR3 length is 15 residues. The V end was cut by 5 bases, the J end by 2 bases, with 12 bases between. Time point denoted: technical triplicate 2. The V gene is TRBV6-6, the J gene TRBJ1-4, with D possibly being TRBD1 (5 bases). The sample was PBMCs. The clonotype originates from a man aged 60 to 75 with HTLV-1-associated myelopathy (HAM/TSP). In nucleotides, the CDR3 is TGTGCCAGCAGTACGTCAGGGACTACTAATGAAAAACTGTTTTTT. Translating gives CASSTSGTTNEKLFF.